What follows describes a single TCR beta chain. This clone's antigen is unknown. Qualities for individual bases were not recorded, and no much larger clone is one base off. Relative to germline, V is missing 8 bases and J is missing 7 bases, with 13 bases of the junction outside any gene match. The CDR3 covers 15 residues, taking in both the cysteine and the phenylalanine. Of the read, only the CDR3 DNA is kept; its 45 bases are in frame from base 1. The germline V gene (reference sequence) sets CDR1 to SEHNR and CDR2 to FQNEAQ. This sample stems from a study of Ad26.COV2.S vaccination and SARS-CoV-2 variants (TCRdb year 2021). General notes on the study: Vaccine-arm donors came from COV1001, a multicentre, randomized, double-blind, placebo-controlled phase I-IIa trial of Ad26.COV2.S in healthy adults. Ad26.COV2.S was administered intramuscularly at a dose of 5x10^10 or 1x10^11 viral particles, either as one shot or as two shots given 56 days apart. TCRbeta repertoire sequencing served as the tool for gauging how specific and how broad the SARS-CoV-2-reactive T cell receptors were following Ad26.COV2.S vaccination. A total of around 32 samples were included in the TCR-sequenced set, comprising around 19 Ad26.COV2.S vaccine recipients, 5 placebo recipients and 8 SARS-CoV-2 convalescent individuals. Trial participants were randomized into five groups of five: low-dose or high-dose Ad26.COV2.S given once or twice, or placebo on both occasions. Investigators did not know the trial group allocation while performing experiments and assessing outcomes. The paper as a whole reports these results and caveats: Comparable non-spike TCR breadth was observed between vaccine and placebo recipients, consistent with only spike being contained in the vaccine. Compared with placebo recipients, Ad26.COV2.S recipients showed higher spike-specific TCR breadth (P = 0.0014). Substantial breadth of spike-specific CD8+ and CD4+ T cell responses was reported after vaccination. The study lacked the statistical power to compare responses across vaccine doses or regimens. It was noted by the authors that total T cell responses may have been underestimated by the TCR breadth and depth analyses.

Per the publication, the treatment or condition label means: roughly 19 received Ad26.COV2.S at low or high dose, single or two shots; about 5 received placebo; per-sample allocation not given. For vaccine and placebo recipients, repertoires were sequenced using samples collected on day 63 after the first injection. In Cohort 1b, about 27 adults aged 18-55 years were enrolled at a single site in Boston, USA, between 29 July and 7 August 2020. Ad26.COV2.S was a replication-incompetent adenovirus type 26 vector that expressed a prefusion-stabilized SARS-CoV-2 spike protein derived from the original Wuhan strain. TCRbeta CDR3 regions were sequenced with the immunoSEQ Assay. After extraction, genomic DNA underwent amplification by bias-controlled multiplex PCR, followed by high-throughput sequencing. The paper's processing steps were these. To quantify the absolute abundance of every unique TCRbeta CDR3 region, sequences were collapsed and filtered. T cell fraction was estimated by normalization of TCRbeta template counts to usable DNA, with usable DNA being measured through amplification of reference genes present in all nucleated cells. Repertoire TCRs were annotated as SARS-CoV-2-specific by exact matching of V gene, CDR3 amino acid sequence and J gene to a known reactive TCR set. The reference SARS-CoV-2 TCR set was obtained from MIRA and was filtered for enrichment in COVID-19-positive ImmuneCODE repertoires, whereby public or cross-reactive TCRs were removed. Using the MIRA antigens, annotated TCRs were further analysed by specific ORF or by position within an ORF. Depth was the summed frequency of annotated unique rearrangements, while breadth was defined as annotated unique rearrangements over total unique productive rearrangements. TCR breadth was compared between groups using two-sided Wilcoxon rank-sum tests. TCRdb took over this immuneACCESS table, retaining in-frame rearrangements with V and J assigned. Such tables are incomplete; in checked studies, under half of the missing clones stem from an unresolved V gene, and the remainder is unexplained. The V and J calls and clone size are taken from that table; D and trimming were inferred from the DNA. The sample table shows some 340,000 clones, and around four fifths are seen once. Jointly, the top ten make up around 2% of the sample.

Sequencing used peripheral blood, obtained in a trial of Ad26.COV2.S vaccine versus placebo. Rearrangement joined TRBV7-9 to TRBJ2-2; 7 nucleotides in the junction match TRBD1. The TCR sequence derives from a person between 18 and 65 years old who received the Ad26.COV2.S COVID-19 vaccine or a placebo. This receptor has the CDR3 CASYPGGKYGGELFF. The nucleotides are TGTGCCAGCTACCCAGGGGGTAAATATGGCGGGGAGCTGTTTTTT. The entire variable domain, with the stretches around the CDR3 drawn from the reference TRBV7-9 and TRBJ2-2 proteins, is DTGVSQNPRHKITKRGQNVTFRCDPISEHNRLYWYRQTLGQGPEFLTYFQNEAQLEKSRLLSDRFSAERPKGSFSTLEIQRTEQGDSAMYLCASYPGGKYGGELFFGEGSRLTVL.